What follows is one T cell receptor (beta chain) and its context. The antigen remains unidentified. This specimen belongs to a study of T cells after yellow fever vaccination. Whole-study context: SMART-Seq v4 Ultra Low Input handled preparation of low-cell-number fractions.

Study results and limitations: A minor fraction of clonotypes spanned both CD4 and CD8 compartments. Clones from primary vaccination mostly reappeared after the booster (over 95% CD4, approximately 91% CD8).

A universal primer site and UMIs were added as TCR cDNA was made by 5'RACE template switching. TCRdb re-called the 5' RACE reads with MiXCR, one entry per CDR3 protein. This sample has about 300,000 distinct CDR3 sequences, with 3.5% to 4.5% found just once. With 2 bases removed from V and 7 bases from J, the gap between germline ends came to 18 bases. The CDR3 runs 15 residues. Per the germline V gene, CDR1 is SGHRS and CDR2 is YFSETQ. The V and J genes are TRBV5-1 and TRBJ2-5, with D possibly being TRBD2 (7 bases). The clonotype comes from a man between 18 and 35 years old who received the YFV17D yellow fever vaccine. The sample consisted of PBMCs, taken 5 days after the yellow fever booster vaccination. CDR3: CASSFRGGADGTQYF. The CDR3 DNA reads as TGCGCCAGCAGCTTCCGTGGGGGGGCCGACGGGACCCAGTACTTC.